This TCR beta chain originates from a study of CD8+ T cells in alopecia areata. CDR3 length: 14 amino acids. Germline CDR1 reads GTSNPN; CDR2 reads SVGIG (reference sequence). The V gene lost 3 bases and the J gene lost 0 bases, with 8 bases spanning the gap. RNA was isolated and reverse transcribed to cDNA, the sequencing template. Here immunoSEQ multiplex PCR was the method, and the copy in TCRdb shows in-frame clones only, minus some. The table lists roughly 220,000 clones, roughly two fifths of them singletons. Treatment: oral pan-JAK inhibitor, 5-10 mg twice daily. The sample holds one count of this clone.

The sequences come from CD4+ T cells sorted from blood, collected around week 31, from a patient treated with tofacitinib. The chain recombines TRBV30 with TRBJ1-4; D call uncertain. The clonotype comes from a human donor with alopecia areata. DNA for the CDR3: TGTGCCTGGAGGCCGAGATCAACTAATGAAAAACTGTTTTTT. Translation: CAWRPRSTNEKLFF. The full variable domain, in which reference TRBV30 and TRBJ1-4 provide the parts outside the CDR3, is SQTIHQWPATLVQPVGSPLSLECTVEGTSNPNLYWYRQAAGRGLQLLFYSVGIGQISSEVPQNLSASRPQDRQFILSSKKLLLSDSGFYLCAWRPRSTNEKLFFGSGTQLSVL.